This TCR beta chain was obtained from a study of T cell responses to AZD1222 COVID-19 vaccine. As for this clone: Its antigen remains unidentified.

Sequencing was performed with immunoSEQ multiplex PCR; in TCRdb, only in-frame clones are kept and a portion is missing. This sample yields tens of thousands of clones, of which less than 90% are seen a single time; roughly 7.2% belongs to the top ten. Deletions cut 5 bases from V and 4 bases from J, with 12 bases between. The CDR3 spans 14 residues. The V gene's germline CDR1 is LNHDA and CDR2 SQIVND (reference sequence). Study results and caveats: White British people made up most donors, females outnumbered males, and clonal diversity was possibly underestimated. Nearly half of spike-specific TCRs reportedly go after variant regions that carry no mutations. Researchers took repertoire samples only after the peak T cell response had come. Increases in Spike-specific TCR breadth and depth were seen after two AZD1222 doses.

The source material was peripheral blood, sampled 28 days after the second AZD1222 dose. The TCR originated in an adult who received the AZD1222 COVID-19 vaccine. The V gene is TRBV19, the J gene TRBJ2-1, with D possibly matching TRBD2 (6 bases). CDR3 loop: CASSPGTLYNEQFF. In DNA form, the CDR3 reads TGTGCCAGTAGTCCCGGGACTCTTTACAATGAGCAGTTCTTC. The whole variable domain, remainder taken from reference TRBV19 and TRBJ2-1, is DGGITQSPKYLFRKEGQNVTLSCEQNLNHDAMYWYRQDPGQGLRLIYYSQIVNDFQKGDIAEGYSVSREKKESFPLTVTSAQKNPTAFYLCASSPGTLYNEQFFGPGTRLTVL.